The 8 T cell receptor beta chains below all came from one sample that was sequenced in a study of shared clonotypes between healthy human individuals. TCRdb's table, derived via immunoSEQ multiplex PCR, lists solely in-frame clones and lacks some. The sample contains roughly 700,000 clones, 90% of which appear only once. The specimen sequenced was memory CD8+ T cells from PBMCs. Subset in this sample: CD45RO+ cells pooled with CCR7-negative TemRA cells. The receptors stem from a man between 18 and 29 years old in good health. Some clones in this sample may be carry-over from other donors' samples.

This chain links TRBV4-1 with TRBJ2-3, with 8 bases fitting TRBD1. From germline, CDR1 is MGHRA and CDR2 YSYEKL. This CDR3 spans 14 amino acids. The J segment lost 4 bases and the V segment lost 4 bases, leaving 4 bases of the junction unmatched. The CDR3 nucleotides read TGCGCCAGCAGCCTTGGACAGGGAGCAGATACGCAGTATTTT. It yields the protein CASSLGQGADTQYF.

V is TRBV27 and J is TRBJ1-1; D is unresolved. V dropped 5 bases and J dropped 1 base, with 11 bases sitting between them. CDR3 length equals 14 residues. CDR1 and CDR2 (germline): MNHEY, SMNVEV (reference sequence). This CDR3 is CASSPRTGNTEAFF. The DNA of the CDR3 is TGTGCCAGCAGTCCAAGGACTGGGAACACTGAAGCTTTCTTT.

This clone has just one count. V gene TRBV28 combines with J gene TRBJ2-1, with 9 bases matching TRBD1. Germline V gene sequence: CDR1 MDHEN, CDR2 SYDVKM. The J segment lost 0 bases and the V segment lost 5 bases, leaving 14 bases of the junction unmatched. The CDR3 extends over 19 amino acids. The CDR3 here is CASSPRDRGTTSSYNEQFF. The CDR3 bases are TGTGCCAGCAGTCCCCGCGACAGGGGGACAACCAGCTCCTACAATGAGCAGTTCTTC.

The J gene is TRBJ1-2, the V gene TRBV5-4, with D tentatively TRBD1 (5 bases). The germline gives CDR1 SGHNT, CDR2 YYREEE (reference sequence). Between the trimmed V and J ends, which lost 0 bases and 4 bases, there was a span of 7 bases. This CDR3 contains 13 residues. The CDR3 coding sequence is TGTGCCAGCAGCTTGGGGGACTCCTATGGCTACACCTTC. This encodes CASSLGDSYGYTF.

This clone has only one observation. Other DNA sequences in the same sample also yield this CDR3. The V gene is TRBV6-5, the J gene TRBJ2-3; 11 bases match TRBD2. Germline V gives CDR1 MNHEY, CDR2 SVGAGI. The ends lost 2 bases at V and 5 bases at J; junction bases unmatched: 0. CDR3 length: 14 residues. The CDR3 DNA follows: TGTGCCAGCAGTTACGGACTAGCGGGAGATACGCAGTATTTT. Residues: CASSYGLAGDTQYF.

CDR3 amino acids: CASSLPDRVEEKLFF. The CDR3 nucleotides are TGTGCCAGCAGCTTACCAGACAGGGTAGAGGAAAAACTGTTTTTT. This chain links TRBV7-9 with TRBJ1-4; 7 positions match TRBD1. The V gene's germline CDR1 is SEHNR and CDR2 FQNEAQ (reference sequence). This CDR3 region has 15 residues. Trimming removed 2 bases from V and 8 bases from J; junction bases left unmatched: 8.

This chain connects TRBV7-3 to TRBJ2-1; TRBD2 might be the D (6 bases). The CDR3 is 15 amino acids. The V and J ends lost 2 bases and 4 bases respectively, with 12 bases between them. Germline CDR1 SGHTA, CDR2 FQGTGA. The CDR3 DNA reads as TGTGCCAGCAGCTTATACGGGAGCCCATACAATGAGCAGTTCTTC. It translates to CASSLYGSPYNEQFF. The variable domain in full, completed from reference TRBV7-3 and TRBJ2-1, reads GAGVSQTPSNKVTEKGKYVELRCDPISGHTALYWYRQSLGQGPEFLIYFQGTGAADDSGLPNDRFFAVRPEGSVSTLKIQRTERGDSAVYLCASSLYGSPYNEQFFGPGTRLTVL.

This sequence joins TRBV7-8 and TRBJ2-2; 10 nucleotides match TRBD2. The length of the CDR3 is 18 residues. The germline V gene encodes CDR1 SGHVS and CDR2 FQNEAQ. V lost 2 bases and J lost 6; bases outside the gene matches: 12. CDR3 coding DNA: TGTGCCAGCAGCTTAAGTCTAGCGGGAGACCCCATTGCCGGGGAGCTGTTTTTT. Protein: CASSLSLAGDPIAGELFF.